A single sample is the source of the 27 T cell receptor beta chains below, sequenced in a study of blood T cell repertoires in COVID-19. Clones were sequenced by immunoSEQ multiplex PCR, and TCRdb holds only the in-frame ones, with some missing. The data show approximately 220,000 clones, with roughly four fifths seen just once and 2% to 3% held by the top ten. Specimen: peripheral blood. Every receptor here comes from a middle-aged woman with active or convalescent COVID-19.

This clone came up once. The rearrangement joins TRBV7-2 to TRBJ1-2; TRBD1 is a possible D gene (5 bases). CDR1 is SGHTA, CDR2 FQGNSA, per germline. V was shortened by 5 bases and J by 5 bases, with 18 bases between the two germline ends. The CDR3 runs to 15 residues. The CDR3 sequence is CASSLGQGGGYGYTF. Written as DNA, the CDR3 is TGTGCCAGCAGCCTAGGGCAGGGTGGGGGGTATGGCTACACCTTC.

The chain joins TRBV28 to TRBJ1-1; the match to TRBD1 covers 7 bases. This CDR3 has 17 residues. V was clipped by 2 bases and J by 3 bases; unmatched bases: 12. The germline V gene has CDR1 MDHEN and CDR2 SYDVKM. In DNA form, the CDR3 reads TGTGCCAGCAGTTTAAGTCGGGGGAGACAGGGATACACTGAAGCTTTCTTT. This translates into CASSLSRGRQGYTEAFF.

This sequence joins TRBV7-6 and TRBJ2-5; 15 bases match TRBD2. Germline CDR1 SGHVS, CDR2 FNYEAQ. Trimming took 5 bases from V and 1 from J; bases not matched to a gene: 2. CDR3 length: 16 residues. CDR3 residues: CASSEGLAGGQETQYF. CDR3 bases: TGTGCCAGCAGCGAGGGACTAGCGGGGGGCCAAGAGACCCAGTACTTC.

This rearrangement joins TRBV19 to TRBJ1-6, with D possibly TRBD1 on 5 matching bases. Germline lookup yields CDR1 LNHDA and CDR2 SQIVND (reference sequence). The length of the CDR3 is 14 residues. Trimming pared 9 bases from V and 3 bases from J, leaving 12 bases between. The CDR3 loop reads CASTGGGYNSPLHF. The CDR3 DNA sequence: TGTGCCAGCACCGGGGGAGGCTATAATTCACCCCTCCACTTT.

V and J are TRBV10-2 and TRBJ1-4; 10 bases map to TRBD1. CDR1 and CDR2 (germline): WSHSY, SAAADI. J was trimmed by 7 bases and V by 7 bases; bases with no gene match: 6. The CDR3 length is 14 residues. The CDR3 DNA reads TGCGCCAGCACGAACCGGGACAGGGGTGAAAAACTGTTTTTT. Translated: CASTNRDRGEKLFF.

The rearrangement joins TRBV5-1 to TRBJ1-1; 8 nucleotides match TRBD1. The V gene's germline CDR1 is SGHRS and CDR2 YFSETQ. This CDR3 is built from 15 residues. The trim removed 3 bases at V and 3 bases at J, leaving 7 bases unmatched. CDR3 sequence (DNA): TGCGCCAGCAGCTGGGGGACAGGTCGGTACACTGAAGCTTTCTTT. Translated, it gives CASSWGTGRYTEAFF. The full variable domain, in which reference TRBV5-1 and TRBJ1-1 provide the parts outside the CDR3, is KAGVTQTPRYLIKTRGQQVTLSCSPISGHRSVSWYQQTPGQGLQFLFEYFSETQRNKGNFPGRFSGRQFSNSRSEMNVSTLELGDSALYLCASSWGTGRYTEAFFGQGTRLTVV.

V gene TRBV6-2 or TRBV6-3 combines with J gene TRBJ1-4; 7 bases are a match to TRBD1. Trimming cost V 6 bases and J 10 bases; bases outside gene matches: 14. The CDR3 loop spans 15 amino acids. Germline loops: CDR1 MNHEY, CDR2 SVGEGT. The CDR3, as DNA: TGTGCCAGCAGCCCCGAGGGACAGCCGTTCGGAAAACTGTTTTTT. Amino acid sequence: CASSPEGQPFGKLFF.

In its sample, this clone was seen a few times. This chain links TRBV6-5 with TRBJ1-3; no reliable D call. CDR3 size: 16 residues. Deletions cut 0 bases from V and 4 bases from J, with 13 bases between. Germline CDR1 MNHEY, CDR2 SVGAGI. This CDR3 reads CASSYSGSFVGNTIYF. CDR3 coding DNA: TGTGCCAGCAGTTACTCCGGGTCTTTCGTGGGAAACACCATATATTTT.

V usage is TRBV18 and J usage is TRBJ2-7, with D possibly being TRBD1 (5 bases). CDR1 KGHSH and CDR2 LQKENI come from the germline V gene. CDR3 length: 11 residues. Trimming removed 5 bases from V and 7 bases from J, with 9 bases in between. The CDR3 reads CASSRGNEQYF. In DNA form, the CDR3 reads TGTGCCAGCTCAAGGGGAAATGAGCAGTACTTC.

V is TRBV6-1 and J is TRBJ2-2; D gene ambiguous. With 4 bases removed from V and 0 bases from J, the gap between germline ends came to 12 bases. CDR1 and CDR2 (germline): MNHNS, SASEGT. This CDR3 has 16 residues. The CDR3 reads CASSGMRGANTGELFF. CDR3 DNA sequence: TGTGCCAGCAGTGGCATGCGAGGAGCGAACACCGGGGAGCTGTTTTTT.

The chain joins TRBV7-2 to TRBJ1-2; 8 bases match TRBD1. J gave up 5 bases and V 4 bases, and 6 bases lay outside the gene matches. CDR1 SGHTA and CDR2 FQGNSA come from the germline V gene. The CDR3 has 14 residues. In nucleotides, the CDR3 is TGTGCCAGCAGCTCCGACAGGGGCGTGTATGGCTACACCTTC. Amino acid sequence: CASSSDRGVYGYTF.

The chain joins TRBV4-3 to TRBJ2-1; weak D call: TRBD2 (5 bases). CDR1 LGHNA and CDR2 YSLEER come from the germline V gene. V lost 5 bases to trimming and J lost 8 bases, with 13 bases between them. The CDR3 length is 13 residues. The CDR3 DNA reads TGCGCCAGCAGCTTTCGGACTGGGGATGAGCAGTTCTTC. It translates to CASSFRTGDEQFF.

The V and J genes are TRBV18 and TRBJ2-5; D possibly corresponds to TRBD1 (6 bases). This CDR3 has 16 amino acids. Germline CDR1 is KGHSH and CDR2 is LQKENI. V lost 3 bases, J lost 5 bases, and 19 bases lay in between. The CDR3 DNA is TGTGCCAGCTCACCGAGTCCGAGAGGGCAGGGGGAGACCCAGTACTTC. This encodes CASSPSPRGQGETQYF.

The chain joins TRBV15 to TRBJ1-4; the match to TRBD1 covers 8 bases. The trim removed 5 bases at V and 12 bases at J, leaving 17 bases unmatched. The CDR3 covers 16 residues. The germline CDR1 and CDR2 sequences are LNHNV and YYDKDF (reference sequence). CDR3: CATSSEIGAGGSELFF. The CDR3 DNA sequence: TGTGCCACCAGCTCAGAGATAGGGGCAGGGGGCAGTGAACTGTTTTTT.

V gene TRBV7-2 combines with J gene TRBJ2-7; 8 nucleotides align to TRBD1. Looked up from germline, CDR1 is SGHTA and CDR2 is FQGNSA. Germline trimming cut 1 base from V and 2 bases from J; bases unmatched to any gene: 4. The CDR3 extends over 15 amino acids. CDR3 coding DNA: TGTGCCAGCAGCTTAGGGACAGGGTCCCCCTACGAGCAGTACTTC. Its protein is CASSLGTGSPYEQYF.

This sequence joins TRBV7-6 and TRBJ2-7, with TRBD1 identical over 10 bases. The V gene end was trimmed by 1 base and the J gene end by 6 bases; junction bases not matched to a gene: 9. The CDR3 runs 16 residues. Germline CDR1 SGHVS, CDR2 FNYEAQ. The CDR3 DNA sequence: TGTGCCAGCAGCTTAGGGTCGGCGACAGGGGGCCTCGAGCAGTACTTC. This codes for CASSLGSATGGLEQYF.

This clone occurred once. V and J are TRBV5-6 and TRBJ1-2, with TRBD1 as a possible D gene (5 bases). Trimming shortened V by 2 bases and J by 5 bases, and 10 bases separated the two germline ends. CDR3 length: 13 residues. In germline, CDR1 is SGHDT, CDR2 YYEEEE. The CDR3 DNA reads TGTGCCAGCAGCTTCGGGCAGGGATATGGCTACACCTTC. Protein product: CASSFGQGYGYTF.

This clone was observed a single time. The rearrangement links TRBV19 to TRBJ2-7, with 7 bases lining up with TRBD2. Losses at the gene ends were 5 bases for V and 0 bases for J; bases not matched to a gene: 7. Germline values: CDR1 LNHDA, CDR2 SQIVND (reference sequence). This CDR3 is built from 15 residues. In DNA form, the CDR3 reads TGTGCCAGTAGTCAGAGCGGGGTTTACTCCTACGAGCAGTACTTC. Amino acids: CASSQSGVYSYEQYF.

The chain combines TRBV7-2 with TRBJ1-6; 11 bases are a match to TRBD1. The CDR3 is made up of 15 amino acids. Trimming at V came to 6 bases and at J to 10 bases, leaving 8 bases not matched to a gene. Germline CDR1 is SGHTA and CDR2 is FQGNSA. The CDR3 nucleotides read TGTGCCAGCAGGGCCGGGACAGGGGGGAGGTCACCCCTCCACTTT. Protein: CASRAGTGGRSPLHF.

The CDR3 region is CASRFASGRAGDEQYF. DNA of the CDR3: TGTGCCAGCAGGTTTGCTAGCGGGAGGGCCGGGGACGAGCAGTACTTC. The chain recombines TRBV2 with TRBJ2-7; 12 bases line up with TRBD2. V lost 6 bases, J lost 5 bases, and 11 bases stayed unmatched. CDR3 length equals 16 residues. CDR1 and CDR2 (germline): SNHLY, FYNNEI.

The V gene is TRBV6-6, the J gene TRBJ2-1, with TRBD1 as a possible D gene (7 bases). Germline CDR1 MNHNY, CDR2 SVGAGI (reference sequence). Trimming stripped 6 bases from V and 6 bases from J, with 15 bases between. CDR3 length equals 14 residues. In DNA form, the CDR3 reads TGTGCCAGCAGGCCAGGGGGGTTGAGCAATGAGCAGTTCTTC. It codes for CASRPGGLSNEQFF.

The J gene is TRBJ1-6, the V gene TRBV7-2, with TRBD1 as a possible D gene (6 bases). V was cut by 5 bases and J by 7 bases, with 12 bases left in between. The CDR3 length is 14 residues. Per the germline V gene, CDR1 is SGHTA and CDR2 is FQGNSA. In DNA, the CDR3 is TGTGCCAGCAGCCTACGGGACAACAATTCACCCCTCCACTTT. Its protein product is CASSLRDNNSPLHF.

The chain couples TRBV5-4 to TRBJ2-7; D might be TRBD2 (5 bases). Trimming stripped 0 bases from V and 3 bases from J, with 7 bases between. The CDR3 loop spans 13 amino acids. The germline V gene encodes CDR1 SGHNT and CDR2 YYREEE (reference sequence). The CDR3 loop reads CASSLGGDYEQYF. DNA for the CDR3: TGTGCCAGCAGCTTGGGGGGAGACTACGAGCAGTACTTC.

This clone was picked up a small number of times. This chain links TRBV28 with TRBJ1-2, with 8 nucleotides matching TRBD1. The germline V gene encodes CDR1 MDHEN and CDR2 SYDVKM. The CDR3 is 13 residues long. V was clipped by 2 bases and J by 7 bases; unmatched bases: 3. The CDR3 nucleotides read TGTGCCAGCAGTTTACGACAGGGGCTTGGCTACACCTTC. The encoded protein is CASSLRQGLGYTF.

V is TRBV7-9 and J is TRBJ1-2; a weak D match, TRBD1 (5 bases). This CDR3 region has 17 residues. Germline V gene lookup returns CDR1 SEHNR and CDR2 FQNEAQ (reference sequence). Between the trimmed V and J ends, which lost 4 bases and 2 bases, there was a span of 20 bases. The CDR3 region has the DNA TGTGCCAGCAGCTCCTCTAACATGCGGGGACGGAACTATGGCTACACCTTC. Its protein is CASSSSNMRGRNYGYTF.

This clone was seen a few times. The chain employs TRBV7-8 and TRBJ2-1; 12 nucleotides agree with TRBD2. CDR3 length: 17 residues. The trim removed 5 bases at V and 7 bases at J, leaving 12 bases unmatched. The V gene's germline CDR1 is SGHVS and CDR2 FQNEAQ. The CDR3 nucleotides read TGTGCCAGCAGCACGCGTCCGCTAGCGGGGGGGCTGAATGAGCAGTTCTTC. It specifies CASSTRPLAGGLNEQFF.

The rearrangement joins TRBV3-1 (or the pseudogene TRBV3-2) to TRBJ2-1; D is possibly TRBD2 (6 bases). V was trimmed by 0 bases and J by 2 bases, leaving 11 bases between them. Per germline, CDR1 LGHDT and CDR2 YNNKEL (reference sequence). CDR3 size: 16 residues. The DNA for the CDR3 is TGTGCCAGCAGCCAAGACCGGGGGATCGCCTACAATGAGCAGTTCTTC. It encodes CASSQDRGIAYNEQFF.